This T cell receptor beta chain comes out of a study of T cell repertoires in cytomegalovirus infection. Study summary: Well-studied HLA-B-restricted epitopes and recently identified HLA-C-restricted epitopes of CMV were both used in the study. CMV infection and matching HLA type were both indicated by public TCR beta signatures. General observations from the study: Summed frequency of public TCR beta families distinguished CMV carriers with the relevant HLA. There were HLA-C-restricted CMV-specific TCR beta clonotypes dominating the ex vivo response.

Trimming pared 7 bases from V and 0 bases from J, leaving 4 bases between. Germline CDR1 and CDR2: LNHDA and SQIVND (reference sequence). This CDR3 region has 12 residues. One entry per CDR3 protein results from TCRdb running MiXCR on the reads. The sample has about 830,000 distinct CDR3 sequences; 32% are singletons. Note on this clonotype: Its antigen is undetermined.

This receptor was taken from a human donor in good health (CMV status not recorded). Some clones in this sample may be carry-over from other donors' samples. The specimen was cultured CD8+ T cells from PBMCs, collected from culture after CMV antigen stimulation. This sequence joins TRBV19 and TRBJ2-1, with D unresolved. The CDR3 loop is CASTNSYNEQFF. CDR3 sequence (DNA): TGTGCCAGTACGAACTCCTACAATGAGCAGTTCTTC.